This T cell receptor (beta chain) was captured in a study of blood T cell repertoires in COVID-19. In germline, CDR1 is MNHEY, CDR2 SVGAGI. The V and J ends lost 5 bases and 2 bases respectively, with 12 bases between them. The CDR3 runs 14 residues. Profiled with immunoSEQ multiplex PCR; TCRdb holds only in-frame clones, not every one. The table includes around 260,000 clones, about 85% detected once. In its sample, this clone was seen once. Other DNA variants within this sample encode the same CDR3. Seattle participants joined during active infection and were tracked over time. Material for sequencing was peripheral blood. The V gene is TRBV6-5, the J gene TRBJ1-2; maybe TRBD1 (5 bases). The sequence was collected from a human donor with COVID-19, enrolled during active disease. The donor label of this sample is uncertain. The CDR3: CASSPGRGNYGYTF. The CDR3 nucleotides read TGTGCCAGCAGTCCCGGACGGGGGAACTATGGCTACACCTTC.